Below, 18 T cell receptor beta chains from the same sample are listed, as sequenced in a study of T-cell memory formation after mild COVID-19. TCRdb reanalysed the 5' RACE reads using MiXCR and keeps one entry per CDR3 protein. The sample has 300,000 to 350,000 distinct CDR3 sequences; 15% to 20% are singletons. Sequenced: PBMCs or a T cell subset sorted from them (not recorded which). The receptor set was obtained from a man younger than 35 who had mild COVID-19 (a few samples of this study predate the infection). Cell type and time point are not known.

This chain links TRBV29-1 with TRBJ1-4; possibly TRBD1 for D (5 bases). Between the trimmed V and J ends, which lost 4 bases and 3 bases, there was a span of 9 bases. CDR3 size: 13 residues. Germline values: CDR1 SQVTM, CDR2 ANQGSEA. The CDR3 reads CSVGKGANEKLFF. The CDR3 DNA reads as TGCAGCGTTGGGAAAGGGGCTAATGAAAAACTGTTTTTT.

A single count supports this clonotype. The chain joins TRBV11-2 to TRBJ1-6; D uncertain. CDR1 is SGHAT and CDR2 is FQNNGV in the germline V gene. V was pared by 4 bases and J by 14 bases, with 12 bases between. The CDR3 has 12 amino acids. For the CDR3, the DNA is TGTGCCAGCAGCTCGTTGCCAGAAACCCTCCACTTT. This sequence encodes CASSSLPETLHF.

This clonotype appeared a few times. The chain is built from TRBV29-1 and TRBJ2-7; perhaps TRBD1 as D (6 bases). V lost 5 bases to trimming and J lost 8 bases, with 16 bases between them. The CDR3 loop spans 12 amino acids. Per germline, CDR1 SQVTM and CDR2 ANQGSEA. The CDR3 region has the DNA TGCAGCGTTCGCCTGGACAGTACGAAGCAGTACGTC. Amino acid sequence: CSVRLDSTKQYV.

The CDR3 DNA is TGTGCCAGCAACGGGAGGGTCGCGAACACTGAAGCTTTCTTT. This gives the protein CASNGRVANTEAFF. The gene calls are TRBV6-1 and TRBJ1-1; D call uncertain. With 7 bases removed from V and 1 base from J, the gap between germline ends came to 13 bases. Germline V gene data show CDR1 as MNHNS and CDR2 as SASEGT. This CDR3 has 14 amino acids.

The J gene is TRBJ2-1, the V gene TRBV5-1, with D possibly being TRBD1 or TRBD2 (5 bases each). V was pared by 4 bases and J by 0 bases, with 14 bases between. The CDR3 consists of 16 residues. CDR1 is SGHRS and CDR2 is YFSETQ in the germline V gene. CDR3 in DNA: TGCGCCAGCAGCGCCCGGGGACCAAGCTCCTACAATGAGCAGTTCTTC. Residues: CASSARGPSSYNEQFF.

The chain joins TRBV7-3 to TRBJ2-3; 11 bases line up with TRBD2. Germline lookup yields CDR1 SGHTA and CDR2 FQGTGA. The trim removed 5 bases at V and 4 bases at J, leaving 11 bases unmatched. The CDR3 is 17 residues long. As DNA, the CDR3 is TGTGCCAGCAGCGGTAGCGGGGGGGCCGACCCGGCAGATACGCAGTATTTT. Amino acids: CASSGSGGADPADTQYF.

The chain uses TRBV14 and TRBJ1-1, with D perhaps TRBD1 (6 bases). CDR1 and CDR2 (germline): SGHDN, FVKESK. Deletions cut 6 bases from V and 1 base from J, with 18 bases between. This CDR3 is built from 16 residues. The CDR3 DNA sequence: TGTGCCAGCAGGCCTGTTGGACAGCTTACGAACACTGAAGCTTTCTTT. This codes for CASRPVGQLTNTEAFF.

V usage is TRBV3-1 and J usage is TRBJ2-2; D remains ambiguous. The CDR3 covers 16 residues. Germline values: CDR1 LGHDT, CDR2 YNNKEL (reference sequence). V was pared by 4 bases and J by 0 bases, with 12 bases between. The CDR3 sequence is CASSPPAGSNTGELFF. The CDR3 DNA sequence: TGTGCCAGCAGCCCCCCGGCAGGATCGAACACCGGGGAGCTGTTTTTT.

The chain recombines TRBV18 with TRBJ2-3, with 10 bases fitting TRBD2. V shed 4 bases and J 1 base; nucleotides not matched to a gene: 2. The CDR3 extends over 15 amino acids. The germline gives CDR1 KGHSH, CDR2 LQKENI. CDR3 coding DNA: TGTGCCAGCTCACAACTAGCGGGGCGCACAGATACGCAGTATTTT. As protein: CASSQLAGRTDTQYF.

The chain has TRBV6-4 and TRBJ1-2; D unresolved. The CDR3 is 12 residues long. Germline V gives CDR1 MRHNA, CDR2 SNTAGT. V lost 7 bases and J 6 bases, leaving 12 bases between the germline ends. This CDR3 is CASKGPGDGYTF. DNA for the CDR3: TGTGCCAGCAAGGGTCCCGGGGATGGCTACACCTTC.

This clonotype turned up a few times. The V and J genes are TRBV7-2 and TRBJ2-4; D possibly corresponds to TRBD1 (7 bases). Trimming stripped 3 bases from V and 1 base from J, with 13 bases between. Germline V gene lookup returns CDR1 SGHTA and CDR2 FQGNSA. The CDR3 totals 16 residues. The CDR3 loop reads CASSFKQGRAKNIQYF. The DNA for the CDR3 is TGTGCCAGCAGCTTCAAACAGGGGAGGGCCAAAAACATTCAGTACTTC.

CDR3 nucleotides: TGCGCCAGCAGCCGTAAGGGGCAGATGAACACTGAAGCTTTCTTT. It yields the protein CASSRKGQMNTEAFF. The chain uses TRBV4-3 and TRBJ1-1, with D possibly being TRBD1 (5 bases). Per germline, CDR1 LGHNA and CDR2 YSLEER. V shed 4 bases and J shed 0 bases, with 12 bases lying between them. This CDR3 region has 15 residues.

The chain uses TRBV6-1 and TRBJ2-5, with 8 bases aligning to TRBD2. The germline V gene encodes CDR1 MNHNS and CDR2 SASEGT. The V gene end was trimmed by 4 bases and the J gene end by 5 bases; junction bases not matched to a gene: 12. The CDR3 runs to 16 residues. The CDR3, as DNA: TGTGCCAGCAGTGTGGGGACTAGTTCGGGATTCGAGACCCAGTACTTC. Protein sequence: CASSVGTSSGFETQYF.

This sequence joins TRBV5-1 and TRBJ2-1; D is ambiguous. The CDR3 sequence is 18 residues long. The V end lost 4 bases, the J end lost 0 bases, and 20 bases lay between the germline ends. Germline V gene data show CDR1 as SGHRS and CDR2 as YFSETQ. The CDR3 loop reads CASSNLLGGISSYNEQFF. For the CDR3, the DNA is TGCGCCAGCAGCAACCTCTTGGGTGGGATTAGCTCCTACAATGAGCAGTTCTTC.

J is TRBJ1-2 and V is TRBV7-9; 7 bases agree with TRBD1. Losses at the gene ends were 5 bases for V and 4 bases for J; bases not matched to a gene: 13. CDR1 is SEHNR and CDR2 is FQNEAQ in the germline V gene (reference sequence). The CDR3 extends over 16 amino acids. This CDR3 is CASSPTHNRGTYGYTF. CDR3 in DNA: TGTGCCAGCAGCCCCACCCATAACAGGGGTACCTATGGCTACACCTTC.

V and J are TRBV12-3 or TRBV12-4 and TRBJ2-1; D is perhaps TRBD1 or TRBD2 (6 bases each). V was cut by 1 base and J by 6 bases, with 16 bases left in between. The CDR3 is 16 amino acids. DNA of the CDR3: TGTGCCAGCAGTTTAGTTAGGGGGGTCTGGGGCAATGAGCAGTTCTTC. Amino acid sequence: CASSLVRGVWGNEQFF.

This clonotype was counted a few times. The V gene is TRBV5-1, the J gene TRBJ1-2; D gene ambiguous. CDR1 and CDR2 (germline): SGHRS, YFSETQ. The CDR3 length is 16 residues. Trimming took off 1 base at V and 4 bases at J, with 17 bases between the two ends. CDR3 nucleotides: TGCGCCAGCAGCTTGCCTACAGCGGGAGTTCTCTATGGCTACACCTTC. Its protein is CASSLPTAGVLYGYTF.

J is TRBJ1-5 and V is TRBV5-5; 9 bases match TRBD1. The V segment lost 3 bases and the J segment 3 bases; nucleotides outside the gene matches: 10. From germline, CDR1 is SGHKS and CDR2 YYEKEE (reference sequence). The CDR3 contains 17 residues. The CDR3 DNA follows: TGTGCCAGCAGCTCAAACCAAAACAGGGGGCTCAATCAGCCCCAGCATTTT. Protein sequence: CASSSNQNRGLNQPQHF.